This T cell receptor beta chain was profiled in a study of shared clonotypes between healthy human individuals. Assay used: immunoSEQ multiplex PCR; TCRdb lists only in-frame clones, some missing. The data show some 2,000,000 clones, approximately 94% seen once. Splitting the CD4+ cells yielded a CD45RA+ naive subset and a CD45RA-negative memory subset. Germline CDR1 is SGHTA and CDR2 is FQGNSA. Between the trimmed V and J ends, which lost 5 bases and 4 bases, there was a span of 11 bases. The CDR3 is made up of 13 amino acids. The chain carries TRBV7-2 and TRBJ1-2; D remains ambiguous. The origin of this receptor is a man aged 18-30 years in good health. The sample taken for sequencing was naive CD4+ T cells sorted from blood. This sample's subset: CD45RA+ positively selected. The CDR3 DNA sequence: TGTGCCAGCAGCCCCCCCACGGGCTATGGCTACACCTTC. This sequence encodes CASSPPTGYGYTF.